The entry below gives a single TCR beta chain sequence along with its context. Antigen: not known. Compared with germline, one end of the junction differs, possibly owing to a read error. The sample originates from a study of breast tumors, draining lymph nodes, adjacent tissues. The CDR3 runs 20 residues. CDR1 is MNHEY, CDR2 SVGEGT, per germline. Study results and limitations: Data fit most tumor T cells coming from lymph node, expanding in tumor. Tumor and nontumor repertoires were significantly more similar in luminal-like than in basal-like breast cancer. Data only fit, rather than demonstrated, lymph node origin of most tumor T cells. Tumor repertoires ranked between lymph nodes and nontumor tissue in diversity, with V and J gene preferences.

The lymph nodes were axillary draining lymph nodes from breast cancer patients. TCRdb passed the multiplex PCR reads through MiXCR, listing each CDR3 protein once. Here the sample spans 150,000 to 200,000 distinct CDR3 sequences, roughly 35% being singletons. The genes are TRBV6-2 or TRBV6-3 and TRBJ2-6; 12 nucleotides agree with TRBD1. The receptor comes from a female donor with breast cancer. Some clones in this sample may be carry-over from other donors' samples. Sequenced material: axillary lymph node tissue. CDR3 sequence: CAGSPPSTGTGGPGANVLTF. The CDR3 DNA follows: TGTGCCGGCAGTCCCCCCTCCACCGGGACAGGGGGCCCTGGGGCCAACGTCCTGACTTTC.